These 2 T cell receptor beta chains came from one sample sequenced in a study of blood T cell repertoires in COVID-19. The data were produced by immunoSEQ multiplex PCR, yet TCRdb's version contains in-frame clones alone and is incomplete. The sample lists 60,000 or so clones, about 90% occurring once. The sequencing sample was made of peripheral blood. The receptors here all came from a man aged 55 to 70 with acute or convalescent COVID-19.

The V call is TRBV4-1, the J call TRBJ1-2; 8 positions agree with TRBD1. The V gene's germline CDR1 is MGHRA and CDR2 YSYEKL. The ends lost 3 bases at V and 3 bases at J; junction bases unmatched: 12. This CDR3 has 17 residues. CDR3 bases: TGCGCCAGCAGCCATCAAGGACAGGGCTTATCCGACTATGGCTACACCTTC. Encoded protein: CASSHQGQGLSDYGYTF.

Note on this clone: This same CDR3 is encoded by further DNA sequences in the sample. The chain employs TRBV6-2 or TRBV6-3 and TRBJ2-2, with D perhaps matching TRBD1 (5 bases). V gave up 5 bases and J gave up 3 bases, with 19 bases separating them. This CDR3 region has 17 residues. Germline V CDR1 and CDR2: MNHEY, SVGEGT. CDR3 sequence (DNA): TGTGCCAGCAGTCAACGCTCCCTGGGGCAGGACACCGGGGAGCTGTTTTTT. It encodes CASSQRSLGQDTGELFF.